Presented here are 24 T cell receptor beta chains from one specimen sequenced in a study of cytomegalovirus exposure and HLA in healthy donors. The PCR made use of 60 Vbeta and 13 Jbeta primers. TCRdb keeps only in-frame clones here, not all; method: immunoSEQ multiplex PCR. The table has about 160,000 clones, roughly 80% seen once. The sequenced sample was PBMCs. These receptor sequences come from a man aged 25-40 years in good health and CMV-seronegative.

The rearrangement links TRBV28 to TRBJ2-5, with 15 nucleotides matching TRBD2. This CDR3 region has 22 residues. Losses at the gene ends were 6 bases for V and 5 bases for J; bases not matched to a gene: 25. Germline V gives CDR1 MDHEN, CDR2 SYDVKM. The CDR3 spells CASSSSTLLGLAGGPAGETQYF. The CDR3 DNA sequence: TGTGCCAGCAGCTCATCCACTCTCTTGGGACTAGCGGGGGGTCCTGCGGGTGAGACCCAGTACTTC.

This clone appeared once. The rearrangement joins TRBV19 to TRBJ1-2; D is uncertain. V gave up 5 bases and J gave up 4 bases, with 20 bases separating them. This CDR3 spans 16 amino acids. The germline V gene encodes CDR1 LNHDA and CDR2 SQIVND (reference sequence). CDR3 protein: CASSLLREIPFYGYTF. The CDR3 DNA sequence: TGTGCCAGTAGTCTACTCCGGGAGATCCCCTTCTATGGCTACACCTTC.

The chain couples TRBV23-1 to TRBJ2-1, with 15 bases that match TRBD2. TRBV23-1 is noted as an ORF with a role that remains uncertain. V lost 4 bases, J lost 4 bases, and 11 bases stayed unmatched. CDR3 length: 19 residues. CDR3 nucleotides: TGCGCCAGCAGTCGTCCGGGACTAGCGGGGGGCAGGGGATACAATGAGCAGTTCTTC. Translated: CASSRPGLAGGRGYNEQFF.

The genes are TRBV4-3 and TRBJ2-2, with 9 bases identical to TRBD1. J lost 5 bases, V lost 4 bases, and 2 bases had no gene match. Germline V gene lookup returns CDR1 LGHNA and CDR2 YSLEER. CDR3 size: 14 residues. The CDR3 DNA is TGCGCCAGCAGCCCCGGGACAGGGACCGGGGAGCTGTTTTTT. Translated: CASSPGTGTGELFF.

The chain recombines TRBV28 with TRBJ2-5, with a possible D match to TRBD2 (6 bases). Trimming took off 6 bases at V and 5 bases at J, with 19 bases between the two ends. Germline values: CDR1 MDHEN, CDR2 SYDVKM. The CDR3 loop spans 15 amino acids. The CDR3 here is CASRPSGNRGETQYF. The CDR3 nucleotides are TGTGCCAGCAGACCTTCAGGGAATCGGGGGGAGACCCAGTACTTC.

This CDR3 reads CASSTTRGRGLTYEQYF. The CDR3 bases are TGTGCCAGCAGTACCACCCGGGGCAGGGGGCTTACCTACGAGCAGTACTTC. V gene TRBV28 combines with J gene TRBJ2-7, with 8 bases that match TRBD1. The junction had 14 bases not matched to a gene; V was cut back by 5 bases and J by 2 bases. The CDR3 totals 17 residues. The germline V gene has CDR1 MDHEN and CDR2 SYDVKM.

The CDR3 region is CASRVVGNQPQHF. The CDR3 nucleotides are TGTGCCAGCAGAGTAGTTGGCAATCAGCCCCAGCATTTT. The chain is built from TRBV6-1 and TRBJ1-5, with D hard to call. In germline, CDR1 is MNHNS, CDR2 SASEGT. V shed 6 bases and J shed 2 bases, with 8 bases lying between them. CDR3 length: 13 residues.

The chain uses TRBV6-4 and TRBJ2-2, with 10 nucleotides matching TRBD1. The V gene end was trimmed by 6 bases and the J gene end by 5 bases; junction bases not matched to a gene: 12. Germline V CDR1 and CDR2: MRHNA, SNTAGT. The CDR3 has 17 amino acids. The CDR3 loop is CASSPRRDRGITGELFF. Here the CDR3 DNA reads TGTGCCAGCAGCCCTCGTAGGGACAGGGGAATAACCGGGGAGCTGTTTTTT.

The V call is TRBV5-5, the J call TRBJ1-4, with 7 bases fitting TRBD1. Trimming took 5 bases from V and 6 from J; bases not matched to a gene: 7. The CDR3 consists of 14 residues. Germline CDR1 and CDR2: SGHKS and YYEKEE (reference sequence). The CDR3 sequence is CASSSRGVDEKLFF. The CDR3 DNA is TGTGCCAGCAGTTCCAGGGGGGTAGATGAAAAACTGTTTTTT. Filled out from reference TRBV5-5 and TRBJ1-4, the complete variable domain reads DAGVTQSPTHLIKTRGQQVTLRCSPISGHKSVSWYQQVLGQGPQFIFQYYEKEERGRGNFPDRFSARQFPNYSSELNVNALLLGDSALYLCASSSRGVDEKLFFGSGTQLSVL.

The DNA for the CDR3 is TGTGCCAGCAGTCCACTAGCGGGTGTTAGCAATGAGCAGTTCTTC. It translates to CASSPLAGVSNEQFF. The rearrangement uses TRBV27 and TRBJ2-1; 9 positions agree with TRBD2. The CDR3 loop spans 15 amino acids. Germline V gene lookup returns CDR1 MNHEY and CDR2 SMNVEV (reference sequence). The junction had 8 bases not matched to a gene; V was cut back by 5 bases and J by 6 bases.

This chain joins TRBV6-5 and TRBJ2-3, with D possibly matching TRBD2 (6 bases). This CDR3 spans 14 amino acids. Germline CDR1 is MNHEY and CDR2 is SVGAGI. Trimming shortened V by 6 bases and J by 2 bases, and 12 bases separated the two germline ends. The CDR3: CASSRGANTDTQYF. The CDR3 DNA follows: TGTGCCAGCAGCCGCGGGGCCAACACAGATACGCAGTATTTT.

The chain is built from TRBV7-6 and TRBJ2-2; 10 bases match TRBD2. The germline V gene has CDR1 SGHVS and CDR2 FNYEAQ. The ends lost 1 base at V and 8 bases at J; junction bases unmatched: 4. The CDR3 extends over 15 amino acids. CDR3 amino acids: CASSLEASGSGELFF. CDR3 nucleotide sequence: TGTGCCAGCAGCTTAGAGGCTAGCGGGAGTGGGGAGCTGTTTTTT.

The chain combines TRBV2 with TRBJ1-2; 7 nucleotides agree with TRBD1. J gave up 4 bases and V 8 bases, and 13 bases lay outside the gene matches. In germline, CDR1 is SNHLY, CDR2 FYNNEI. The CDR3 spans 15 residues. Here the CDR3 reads CASYPLLTGTYGYTF. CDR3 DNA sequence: TGTGCCAGCTACCCGCTATTGACAGGGACCTATGGCTACACCTTC.

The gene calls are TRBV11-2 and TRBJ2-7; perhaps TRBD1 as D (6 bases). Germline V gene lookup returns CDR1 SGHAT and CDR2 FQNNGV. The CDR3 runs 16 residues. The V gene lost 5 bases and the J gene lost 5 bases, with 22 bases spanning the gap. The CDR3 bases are TGTGCCAGCAGCACCTACAGGGCCGCCAATATCCACGAGCAGTACTTC. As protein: CASSTYRAANIHEQYF.

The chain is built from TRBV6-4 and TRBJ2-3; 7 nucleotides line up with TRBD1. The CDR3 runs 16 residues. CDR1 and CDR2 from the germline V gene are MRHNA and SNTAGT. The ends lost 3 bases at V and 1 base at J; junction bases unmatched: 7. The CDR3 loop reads CASSELTGARTDTQYF. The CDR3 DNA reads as TGTGCCAGCAGTGAACTAACAGGGGCTCGCACAGATACGCAGTATTTT.

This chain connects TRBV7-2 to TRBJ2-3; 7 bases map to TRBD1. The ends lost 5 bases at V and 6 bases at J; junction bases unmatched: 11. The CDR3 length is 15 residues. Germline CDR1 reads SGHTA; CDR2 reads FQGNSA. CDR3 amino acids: CASSRQGLDKDTQYF. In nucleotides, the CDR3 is TGTGCCAGCAGCCGACAGGGTCTGGATAAGGATACGCAGTATTTT.

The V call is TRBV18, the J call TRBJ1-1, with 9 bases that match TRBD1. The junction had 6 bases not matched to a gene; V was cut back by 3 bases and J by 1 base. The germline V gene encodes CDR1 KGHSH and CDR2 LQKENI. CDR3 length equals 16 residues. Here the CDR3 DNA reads TGTGCCAGCTCACCGGGACAGGGCCCTAGGAACACTGAAGCTTTCTTT. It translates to CASSPGQGPRNTEAFF.

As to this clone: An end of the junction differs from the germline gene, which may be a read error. In DNA, the CDR3 is TGTTCCAGCAGCCCGGACAGGGAATCTGGCGGGGAGCTGTTTTTT. This translates into CSSSPDRESGGELFF. The V call is TRBV7-9, the J call TRBJ2-2; 8 bases match TRBD1. Germline-derived CDR1 and CDR2 are SEHNR and FQNEAQ (reference sequence). This CDR3 is built from 15 residues.

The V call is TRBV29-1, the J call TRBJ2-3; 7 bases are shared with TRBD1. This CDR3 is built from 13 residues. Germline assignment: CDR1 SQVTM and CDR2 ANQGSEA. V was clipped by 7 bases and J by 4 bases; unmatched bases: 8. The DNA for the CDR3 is TGCAGCGCGGCCCGGACAGGCCCAGATACGCAGTATTTT. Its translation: CSAARTGPDTQYF.

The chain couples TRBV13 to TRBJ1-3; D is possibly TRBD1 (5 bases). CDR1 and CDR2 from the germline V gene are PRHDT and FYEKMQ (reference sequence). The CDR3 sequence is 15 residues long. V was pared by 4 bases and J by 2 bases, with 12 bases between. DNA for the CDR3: TGTGCCAGCAGCTCTTGGGGGGGAACTGGAAACACCATATATTTT. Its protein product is CASSSWGGTGNTIYF.

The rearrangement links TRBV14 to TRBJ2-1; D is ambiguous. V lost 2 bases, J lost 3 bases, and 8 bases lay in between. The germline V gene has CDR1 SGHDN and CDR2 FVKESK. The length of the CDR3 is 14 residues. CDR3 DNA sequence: TGTGCCAGCAGCCAAAGAAACAACTACAATGAGCAGTTCTTC. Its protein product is CASSQRNNYNEQFF.

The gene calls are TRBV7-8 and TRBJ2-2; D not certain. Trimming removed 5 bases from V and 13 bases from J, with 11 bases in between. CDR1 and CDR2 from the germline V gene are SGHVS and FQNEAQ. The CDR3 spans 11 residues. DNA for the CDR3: TGTGCCAGCAGCCCCCCCACGGGGCTGTTTTTT. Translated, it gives CASSPPTGLFF. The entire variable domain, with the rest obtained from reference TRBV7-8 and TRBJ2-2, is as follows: GAGVSQSPRYKVAKRGQDVALRCDPISGHVSLFWYQQALGQGPEFLTYFQNEAQLDKSGLPSDRFFAERPEGSVSTLKIQRTQQEDSAVYLCASSPPTGLFFGEGSRLTVL.

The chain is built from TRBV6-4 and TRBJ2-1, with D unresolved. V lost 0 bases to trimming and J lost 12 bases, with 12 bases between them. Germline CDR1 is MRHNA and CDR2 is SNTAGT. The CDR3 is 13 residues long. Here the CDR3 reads CASSDSNRRRQFF. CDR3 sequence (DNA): TGTGCCAGCAGTGACTCGAATAGAAGAAGGCAGTTCTTC.

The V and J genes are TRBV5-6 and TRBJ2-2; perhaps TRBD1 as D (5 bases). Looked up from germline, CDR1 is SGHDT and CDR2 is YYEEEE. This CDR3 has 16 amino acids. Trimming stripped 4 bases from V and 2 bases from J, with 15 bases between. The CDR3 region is CASSPPDSFNTGELFF. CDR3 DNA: TGTGCCAGCAGCCCCCCCGACAGTTTTAACACCGGGGAGCTGTTTTTT.